The 25 T cell receptor beta chains in this list originate from one sample, sequenced in a study of lymphopenia after photon versus proton radiotherapy. Assay used: immunoSEQ multiplex PCR; TCRdb lists only in-frame clones, some missing. The sample has 150,000 to 200,000 clones, around 85% seen once. This sample comprised peripheral blood, obtained from a patient treated with photon-based radiotherapy. The receptors were sampled from a middle-aged man with gastric cancer.

The rearrangement links TRBV2 to TRBJ2-3; 13 bases are a match to TRBD2. The CDR3 has 15 amino acids. Trimming at V came to 6 bases and at J to 3 bases, leaving 3 bases not matched to a gene. CDR1 and CDR2 (germline): SNHLY, FYNNEI. The CDR3 DNA follows: TGTGCCAGCAGACGACTAGCGGGAGGTACAGATACGCAGTATTTT. Protein: CASRRLAGGTDTQYF.

Comment on this clone: The same CDR3 arises from other DNA sequences in this sample as well. The V and J genes are TRBV27 and TRBJ2-3; D gene uncertain. The CDR3 consists of 13 residues. The germline V gene encodes CDR1 MNHEY and CDR2 SMNVEV (reference sequence). The V end lost 0 bases, the J end lost 0 bases, and 1 base lay between the germline ends. The chain's CDR3 is CASSLSSTDTQYF. For the CDR3, the DNA is TGTGCCAGCAGTTTATCGAGCACAGATACGCAGTATTTT.

The chain joins TRBV19 to TRBJ2-5; D might be TRBD2 (6 bases). CDR1 and CDR2 from the germline V gene are LNHDA and SQIVND (reference sequence). The CDR3 runs 15 residues. The germline V and J ends were trimmed by 8 bases and 5 bases, with 21 bases remaining between them. The DNA for the CDR3 is TGTGCCAGTGGCGGGACTCCACTTCACGGGGAGACCCAGTACTTC. It encodes CASGGTPLHGETQYF.

The rearrangement joins TRBV5-1 to TRBJ2-7, with 8 bases lining up with TRBD1. Losses at the gene ends were 0 bases for V and 2 bases for J; bases not matched to a gene: 7. Germline V gene lookup returns CDR1 SGHRS and CDR2 YFSETQ. The CDR3 totals 16 residues. CDR3 region: CASSLATGTGAYEQYF. The CDR3, as DNA: TGCGCCAGCAGCTTGGCCACCGGGACAGGCGCCTACGAGCAGTACTTC.

J is TRBJ1-1 and V is TRBV6-6; unclear D gene. Germline values: CDR1 MNHNY, CDR2 SVGAGI (reference sequence). The CDR3 spans 14 residues. V lost 0 bases, J lost 4 bases, and 9 bases lay in between. The DNA of the CDR3 is TGTGCCAGCAGTTACTCAGACACCCGCACTGAAGCTTTCTTT. Translated, it gives CASSYSDTRTEAFF.

The V and J genes are TRBV9 and TRBJ2-1; D is unclear. The V end was cut by 4 bases, the J end by 5 bases, with 10 bases between. The CDR3 sequence is 13 residues long. Germline-derived CDR1 and CDR2 are SGDLS and YYNGEE. CDR3 amino acids: CASSPTVDNEQFF. The DNA for the CDR3 is TGTGCCAGCAGCCCAACAGTCGACAATGAGCAGTTCTTC.

The gene calls are TRBV7-9 and TRBJ2-1, with no clear D. The V end lost 1 base, the J end lost 0 bases, and 7 bases lay between the germline ends. Germline assignment: CDR1 SEHNR and CDR2 FQNEAQ (reference sequence). The length of the CDR3 is 15 residues. CDR3 DNA sequence: TGTGCCAGCAGCTTAGATTTGGGCTCCTACAATGAGCAGTTCTTC. As protein: CASSLDLGSYNEQFF.

This clone was picked up a small number of times. The chain has TRBV27 and TRBJ2-7, with TRBD2 matching over 7 bases. The CDR3 consists of 11 residues. V lost 6 bases to trimming and J lost 4 bases; unmatched junction nucleotides: 0. CDR1 and CDR2 from the germline V gene are MNHEY and SMNVEV (reference sequence). The CDR3, as DNA: TGTGCCAGCAGGCGGGGGTACGAGCAGTACTTC. Its protein product is CASRRGYEQYF.

This clone was counted many times. This chain links TRBV5-6 with TRBJ1-1; no reliable D call. Trimming stripped 3 bases from V and 5 bases from J, with 11 bases between. Germline V gene data show CDR1 as SGHDT and CDR2 as YYEEEE. The CDR3 loop spans 13 amino acids. CDR3 residues: CASSSGSWTEAFF. CDR3 nucleotides: TGTGCCAGCAGCTCCGGGAGTTGGACTGAAGCTTTCTTT.

The CDR3 loop reads CASSAGTGPNEKLFF. CDR3 nucleotides: TGTGCCAGCAGCGCAGGGACAGGGCCTAATGAAAAACTGTTTTTT. V is TRBV7-9 and J is TRBJ1-4; 9 positions match TRBD1. V lost 5 bases to trimming and J lost 3 bases; unmatched junction nucleotides: 4. The CDR3 runs to 15 residues. CDR1 is SEHNR, CDR2 FQNEAQ, per germline (reference sequence).

The chain has TRBV6-1 and TRBJ2-3; 11 positions agree with TRBD1. There are 15 residues in the CDR3. CDR1 and CDR2 from the germline V gene are MNHNS and SASEGT. With V trimmed by 6 bases and J by 4 bases, 6 bases remained unmatched. This chain's CDR3 is CASRTGTGGSDTQYF. The CDR3 DNA reads as TGTGCCAGCAGAACCGGGACAGGGGGTTCAGATACGCAGTATTTT.

This rearrangement joins TRBV4-1 to TRBJ2-7; 9 nucleotides agree with TRBD2. Germline V gene data show CDR1 as MGHRA and CDR2 as YSYEKL. CDR3 length: 16 residues. Unmatched junction bases numbered 9, after V lost 0 bases and J lost 6 bases. The CDR3 DNA follows: TGCGCCAGCAGCCAAGATAACCGAGCGGGAGGACTCGAGCAGTACTTC. This sequence encodes CASSQDNRAGGLEQYF.

The rearrangement joins TRBV18 to TRBJ1-1; 7 nucleotides line up with TRBD1. CDR3 size: 15 residues. Per the germline V gene, CDR1 is KGHSH and CDR2 is LQKENI. V lost 3 bases and J lost 4; bases outside the gene matches: 8. DNA for the CDR3: TGTGCCAGCTCACCTCAGGGACAGCGGGGCACTGAAGCTTTCTTT. Residues: CASSPQGQRGTEAFF.

The V and J genes are TRBV19 and TRBJ2-5; TRBD2 agrees at 8 bases. This CDR3 spans 16 amino acids. CDR1 is LNHDA, CDR2 SQIVND, per germline (reference sequence). V lost 4 bases to trimming and J lost 4 bases; unmatched junction nucleotides: 11. In nucleotides, the CDR3 is TGTGCCAGTAGTAGGGTAGCGGGATGGGTTCGAGAGACCCAGTACTTC. It yields the protein CASSRVAGWVRETQYF.

The V and J genes are TRBV20-1 and TRBJ2-5; no firm D call. The CDR3 length is 11 residues. The V gene lost 8 bases and the J gene lost 5 bases, with 12 bases spanning the gap. CDR1 DFQATT and CDR2 SNEGSKA come from the germline V gene (reference sequence). The CDR3 nucleotides read TGCAGTCTTACTGTCGGGGAGACCCAGTACTTC. Translation gives CSLTVGETQYF.

This clone was counted only a few times. The genes are TRBV18 and TRBJ1-5; 9 bases are a match to TRBD1. The CDR3 contains 15 residues. Germline CDR1 is KGHSH and CDR2 is LQKENI. Losses at the gene ends were 8 bases for V and 4 bases for J; bases not matched to a gene: 9. The CDR3 protein is CASPGGDRANQPQHF. DNA for the CDR3: TGTGCCAGCCCCGGCGGGGACAGGGCAAATCAGCCCCAGCATTTT.

This chain connects TRBV6-5 to TRBJ1-3; D remains unclear. Germline CDR1 is MNHEY and CDR2 is SVGAGI. This CDR3 region has 14 residues. V shed 6 bases and J shed 0 bases, with 9 bases lying between them. The CDR3 loop is CASRKTASGNTIYF. CDR3 nucleotide sequence: TGTGCCAGCAGAAAGACCGCCTCTGGAAACACCATATATTTT.

The chain combines TRBV6-5 with TRBJ2-1, with D possibly being TRBD1 (6 bases). The CDR3 contains 16 residues. Germline V gene lookup returns CDR1 MNHEY and CDR2 SVGAGI. V was cut by 0 bases and J by 0 bases, with 9 bases left in between. The CDR3 nucleotides read TGTGCCAGCAGTTACTCGAGAGGGGGCTCCTACAATGAGCAGTTCTTC. As protein: CASSYSRGGSYNEQFF.

This chain links TRBV5-1 with TRBJ2-7; TRBD2 agrees at 11 bases. Trimming at V came to 2 bases and at J to 6 bases, leaving 4 bases not matched to a gene. This CDR3 contains 14 residues. Germline V gene sequence: CDR1 SGHRS, CDR2 YFSETQ. DNA for the CDR3: TGCGCCAGCAGCTTTCTTGGGACTAGCGGCGAGCAGTACTTC. This codes for CASSFLGTSGEQYF.

CDR3 DNA: TGTGCCTGGAGTGTAAGGGGCGGGAGAAAGACCCAGTACTTC. Translated, it gives CAWSVRGGRKTQYF. The rearrangement joins TRBV30 to TRBJ2-5, with TRBD2 matching over 7 bases. Germline loops: CDR1 GTSNPN, CDR2 SVGIG (reference sequence). This CDR3 region has 14 residues. V lost 0 bases, J lost 6 bases, and 7 bases stayed unmatched.

The rearrangement joins TRBV10-1 to TRBJ2-1; 7 positions agree with TRBD1. Germline V gene sequence: CDR1 WNHNN, CDR2 SYGVQD (reference sequence). This CDR3 spans 15 amino acids. The trim removed 0 bases at V and 3 bases at J, leaving 2 bases unmatched. This CDR3 reads CASSESGTDYNEQFF. The CDR3 nucleotides are TGCGCCAGCAGTGAGTCGGGGACAGACTACAATGAGCAGTTCTTC.

The chain is built from TRBV7-9 and TRBJ2-1, with 10 bases fitting TRBD2. V shed 6 bases, J shed 7 bases, and the junction held 15 bases outside the gene matches. The CDR3 totals 17 residues. Germline V gene sequence: CDR1 SEHNR, CDR2 FQNEAQ (reference sequence). The DNA for the CDR3 is TGTGCCAGCAGGGGGACGGGAGCGGGAGGGCCGGGAAATGAGCAGTTCTTC. Translated: CASRGTGAGGPGNEQFF.

The chain has TRBV30 and TRBJ2-5, with 9 bases lining up with TRBD2. CDR3 length: 16 residues. V trimming: 0 bases; J trimming: 1 base; junction bases outside the gene matches: 6. The V gene's germline CDR1 is GTSNPN and CDR2 SVGIG (reference sequence). In DNA, the CDR3 is TGTGCCTGGAGTGTAGGTCTAGCGGGGTCCCAAGAGACCCAGTACTTC. It codes for CAWSVGLAGSQETQYF.

The chain has TRBV9 and TRBJ2-7; 9 bases align to TRBD2. The J segment lost 3 bases and the V segment lost 0 bases, leaving 1 base of the junction unmatched. CDR1 and CDR2 (germline): SGDLS, YYNGEE. The CDR3 is 14 residues long. The CDR3 loop is CASSVALAGYEQYF. CDR3 DNA sequence: TGTGCCAGCAGCGTAGCACTAGCGGGCTACGAGCAGTACTTC.

The chain combines TRBV7-2 with TRBJ2-7; 14 nucleotides agree with TRBD2. The CDR3 has 17 residues. Germline-derived CDR1 and CDR2 are SGHTA and FQGNSA. J was trimmed by 5 bases and V by 2 bases; bases with no gene match: 8. CDR3 region: CASSLYGLAGGVDEQYF. Written as DNA, the CDR3 is TGTGCCAGCAGCTTATACGGACTAGCGGGAGGTGTCGACGAGCAGTACTTC. Filled out from reference TRBV7-2 and TRBJ2-7, the complete variable domain reads GAGVSQSPSNKVTEKGKDVELRCDPISGHTALYWYRQSLGQGLEFLIYFQGNSAPDKSGLPSDRFSAERTGGSVSTLTIQRTQQEDSAVYLCASSLYGLAGGVDEQYFGPGTRLTVT.